This is a list of T cell receptor beta chains from one sample in a study of blood T cell repertoires in COVID-19. Generated by immunoSEQ multiplex PCR, the TCRdb table keeps only in-frame clones and is missing some. The profile shows fewer than 250,000 clones, 83% of them singletons. Material: PBMCs or T cells enriched from blood (not recorded which). These receptor sequences come from a woman aged 40 to 50 who had been exposed to COVID-19. Each CDR3 is given with its conserved first and last residue. The D gene is left open where the match is weak. A row's size may be missing; if present it is once, few, many or a size class.

NA | NA | TRBJ2-7 | TRBV11-3 | CASGSAGNEQYF | TGTGCCAGCGGATCGGCAGGAAACGAGCAGTACTTC
TRBD1 | NA | TRBJ1-2 | TRBV6-6 | CASSYSGTGGGYTF | TGTGCCAGCAGTTACTCGGGCACAGGGGGTGGCTACACCTTC
NA | NA | TRBJ1-5 | TRBV28 | CASTLPAGARNQPQHF | TGTGCCAGCACCCTCCCGGCGGGGGCGCGGAATCAGCCCCAGCATTTT
TRBD2 | NA | TRBJ2-7 | TRBV6-5 | CASSYEAGATYEQYF | TGTGCCAGCAGTTATGAAGCGGGGGCAACCTACGAGCAGTACTTC
NA | once | TRBJ1-2 | TRBV5-4 | CASSPTKSTKGRGYGYTF | TGTGCCAGCAGCCCGACCAAATCTACAAAGGGGCGCGGCTATGGCTACACCTTC
NA | NA | TRBJ2-3 | TRBV7-2 | CASSNSRADTQYF | TGTGCCAGCAGCAACTCTCGGGCAGATACGCAGTATTTT
NA | few | TRBJ1-2 | TRBV28 | CASSTDGGKTGYTF | TGTGCCAGCAGTACAGACGGGGGAAAGACTGGCTACACCTTC
NA | NA | TRBJ2-2 | TRBV6-5 | CASSYGADNTGELFF | TGTGCCAGCAGTTACGGGGCGGACAACACCGGGGAGCTGTTTTTT
NA | NA | TRBJ2-1 | TRBV5-5 | CASSLAAGLYNEQFF | TGTGCCAGCAGCTTGGCCGCAGGGCTTTACAATGAGCAGTTCTTC
NA | once | TRBJ2-1 | TRBV5-5 | CASSWTGINEQFF | TGTGCCAGCAGCTGGACGGGGATCAATGAGCAGTTCTTC
NA | NA | TRBJ1-5 | TRBV12-3/TRBV12-4 | CASSIQGHQPQHF | TGTGCCAGCAGTATACAGGGTCATCAGCCCCAGCATTTT
NA | NA | TRBJ1-2 | TRBV7-2 | CASSQRTVLNYGYTF | TGTGCCAGCAGCCAGAGGACAGTTCTAAACTATGGCTACACCTTC
TRBD1 | NA | TRBJ1-4 | TRBV6-5 | CASSTRQGHNEKLFF | TGTGCCAGCAGTACTCGACAGGGACACAATGAAAAACTGTTTTTT
TRBD2 | NA | TRBJ2-5 | TRBV4-1 | CASSLFASRTSGGETQYF | TGCGCCAGCAGCCTCTTCGCTTCGAGGACTAGCGGGGGGGAGACCCAGTACTTC
TRBD2 | NA | TRBJ2-1 | TRBV19 | CASSQLAGGVYNEQFF | TGTGCCAGTAGTCAACTAGCGGGGGGCGTCTACAATGAGCAGTTCTTC
TRBD1 | NA | TRBJ1-5 | TRBV19 | CASSTQDRGPNQPQHF | TGTGCCAGTAGTACCCAGGACAGGGGTCCCAATCAGCCCCAGCATTTT
NA | few | TRBJ1-1 | TRBV6-1 | CASSGAAGVEAFF | TGTGCCAGCAGTGGAGCCGCAGGGGTTGAAGCTTTCTTT
NA | once | TRBJ2-3 | TRBV7-6 | CASSPQGDTQYF | TGTGCCAGCAGCCCCCAGGGAGATACGCAGTATTTT
NA | NA | TRBJ1-6 | TRBV5-5 | CASSVRDPGSSPLHF | TGTGCCAGCAGCGTCCGGGACCCCGGGAGTTCACCCCTCCACTTT
TRBD1 | NA | TRBJ1-6 | TRBV28 | CASKPQGAGDNSPLHF | TGTGCCAGCAAACCACAGGGGGCAGGGGATAATTCACCCCTCCACTTT
TRBD1 | NA | TRBJ1-6 | TRBV11-2 | CASSEDRVGGIRRSPLHF | TGTGCCAGCAGCGAGGACAGGGTCGGAGGTATTCGACGCTCACCCCTCCACTTT
TRBD1 | NA | TRBJ1-5 | TRBV30 | CAWSVGSTGRIQPQHF | TGTGCCTGGAGCGTCGGCTCGACAGGGAGGATTCAGCCCCAGCATTTT
TRBD1 | NA | TRBJ1-2 | TRBV27 | CASSRTGPNYGYTF | TGTGCCAGCAGTCGGACAGGGCCTAACTATGGCTACACCTTC
NA | once | TRBJ2-1 | TRBV19 | CASSPRGYSYNEQFF | TGTGCCAGTAGTCCCCGGGGATACTCCTACAATGAGCAGTTCTTC
NA | NA | TRBJ1-4 | TRBV25-1 | CASSDGRGRGEKLFF | TGTGCCAGCAGTGACGGGAGGGGAAGGGGAGAAAAACTGTTTTTT
NA | NA | TRBJ1-1 | TRBV7-2 | CASSFQGPSMNTEAFF | TGTGCCAGCAGCTTTCAGGGGCCCTCTATGAACACTGAAGCTTTCTTT
TRBD1 | NA | TRBJ2-2 | TRBV5-1 | CASSLGDRGRGELFF | TGCGCCAGCAGCCTGGGAGACAGGGGGCGCGGGGAGCTGTTTTTT
NA | NA | TRBJ2-2 | TRBV19 | CASIPDAANMGTGELFF | TGTGCCAGTATCCCCGATGCGGCTAACATGGGCACCGGGGAGCTGTTTTTT
TRBD1 | NA | TRBJ2-5 | TRBV4-2 | CASSPDRAETQYF | TGTGCCAGCAGCCCAGACAGGGCAGAGACCCAGTACTTC
NA | NA | TRBJ2-3 | TRBV7-3 | CASSFHFTDTQYF | TGTGCCAGCAGCTTCCACTTCACAGATACGCAGTATTTT
NA | NA | TRBJ2-7 | TRBV5-6 | CASSLGGDTYEQYF | TGTGCCAGCAGCTTGGGTGGGGACACCTACGAGCAGTACTTC
TRBD1 | NA | TRBJ1-6 | TRBV6-2/TRBV6-3 | CASSDPGQGDNSPLHF | TGTGCCAGCAGCGATCCCGGACAGGGGGATAATTCACCCCTCCACTTT
NA | NA | TRBJ2-1 | TRBV19 | CASSIDRDNEQFF | TGTGCCAGTAGTATAGATCGAGACAATGAGCAGTTCTTC
NA | NA | TRBJ2-5 | TRBV7-6 | CASSERAGRETQYF | TGTGCCAGCAGCGAGAGAGCGGGCCGGGAGACCCAGTACTTC
NA | few | TRBJ2-1 | TRBV27 | CASSWTGISYNEQFF | TGTGCCAGCAGTTGGACGGGAATCTCCTACAATGAGCAGTTCTTC
NA | NA | TRBJ1-4 | TRBV2 | CASSRQANEKLFF | TGTGCCAGCAGTCGGCAGGCAAATGAAAAACTGTTTTTT
NA | NA | TRBJ2-1 | TRBV7-9 | CASSPRNEQFF | TGTGCCAGCAGCCCGCGCAATGAGCAGTTCTTC
TRBD1 | NA | TRBJ1-2 | TRBV18 | CASSPGQGLGGYTF | TGTGCCAGCTCACCGGGACAGGGGCTGGGGGGCTACACCTTC
TRBD1 | NA | TRBJ1-5 | TRBV19 | CASSTAGTGNQPQHF | TGTGCCAGTAGTACCGCCGGGACAGGGAATCAGCCCCAGCATTTT
NA | NA | TRBJ1-1 | TRBV9 | CASSPRGWEGNTEAFF | TGTGCCAGCAGCCCCCGGGGGTGGGAGGGAAACACTGAAGCTTTCTTT
TRBD1 | NA | TRBJ1-6 | TRBV9 | CASSVLDRANSPLHF | TGTGCCAGCAGCGTCCTGGACAGGGCTAATTCACCCCTCCACTTT
TRBD2 | NA | TRBJ2-7 | TRBV11-2 | CASSSKTSGEREQYF | TGTGCCAGCAGCTCCAAGACTAGCGGGGAACGCGAGCAGTACTTC
NA | NA | TRBJ1-1 | TRBV6-5 | CASSYPTGVTEAFF | TGTGCCAGCAGTTACCCGACAGGTGTAACTGAAGCTTTCTTT
NA | NA | TRBJ2-3 | TRBV19 | CASSPGGRDTQYF | TGTGCCAGTAGTCCAGGAGGCCGGGATACGCAGTATTTT
TRBD1 | NA | TRBJ1-2 | TRBV5-6 | CASSLGDRGYGYTF | TGTGCCAGCAGCTTGGGGGACAGGGGATATGGCTACACCTTC
TRBD1 | NA | TRBJ1-2 | TRBV9 | CASSVVGQGNYGYTF | TGTGCCAGCAGCGTAGTGGGACAGGGAAACTATGGCTACACCTTC
TRBD1 | NA | TRBJ1-2 | TRBV5-6 | CASSVDRGRGGYTF | TGTGCCAGCAGCGTTGACAGGGGGCGCGGTGGCTACACCTTC
NA | NA | TRBJ1-1 | TRBV5-1 | CASSLFSGVANTEAFF | TGCGCCAGCAGCTTGTTTTCCGGGGTTGCGAACACTGAAGCTTTCTTT
TRBD1 | NA | TRBJ1-5 | TRBV6-5 | CASSYTGQGDQPQHF | TGTGCCAGCAGTTACACGGGGCAGGGGGATCAGCCCCAGCATTTT
NA | once | TRBJ1-1 | TRBV13 | CASSFEREAFF | TGTGCCAGCAGCTTTGAGAGAGAAGCTTTCTTT
NA | few | TRBJ1-5 | TRBV24-1 | CATSDHRVQGNQPQHF | TGTGCCACCAGTGACCACAGGGTTCAGGGCAATCAGCCCCAGCATTTT
TRBD1 | NA | TRBJ2-5 | TRBV28 | CASRLDRGFAETQYF | TGTGCCAGCCGGTTGGACAGGGGTTTTGCGGAGACCCAGTACTTC
TRBD1 | NA | TRBJ1-5 | TRBV7-2 | CASSLAGTGGGMSQHF | TGTGCCAGCAGCTTAGCGGGGACAGGGGGCGGAATGTCCCAGCATTTT
TRBD2 | many | TRBJ2-7 | TRBV2 | CASSGASGGSEQYF | TGTGCCAGCAGTGGGGCTAGCGGGGGGAGCGAGCAGTACTTC
TRBD1 | NA | TRBJ2-7 | TRBV7-9 | CASSPRTGLIYEQYF | TGTGCCAGCAGCCCACGGACAGGGCTTATATACGAGCAGTACTTC
TRBD2 | NA | TRBJ2-3 | TRBV7-3 | CASSPGLAGAADTQYF | TGTGCCAGCAGCCCCGGACTAGCGGGAGCAGCAGATACGCAGTATTTT
NA | NA | TRBJ1-1 | TRBV20-1 | CSASHEGDTEAFF | TGCAGTGCTAGTCATGAAGGGGACACTGAAGCTTTCTTT
TRBD1 | NA | TRBJ1-1 | TRBV30 | CAWRRQGGSNTEAFF | TGTGCCTGGAGGCGACAGGGGGGCTCGAACACTGAAGCTTTCTTT
NA | NA | TRBJ1-1 | TRBV5-1 | CASSWVGSGGTEAFF | TGCGCCAGCAGCTGGGTCGGGTCCGGAGGCACTGAAGCTTTCTTT